This TCR beta chain was profiled in a study of CD8+ T cells in alopecia areata. Samples from alopecia areata patients were lesional scalp punch biopsies and peripheral blood. CDR3 length equals 15 residues. Between the trimmed V and J ends, which lost 4 bases and 2 bases, there was a span of 12 bases. Germline CDR1 and CDR2: SGHTA and FQGNSA. General observations from the study: An increase in clonality over normal scalp was evident in lesional scalp, especially alopecia totalis/universalis.

On this clone itself: What it binds is not known.

RNA was extracted and reverse transcribed into cDNA as the sequencing template. Data came from immunoSEQ multiplex PCR; TCRdb stores just in-frame clones and leaves some out. The sample yields a few hundred thousand clones, around two thirds seen once. V usage is TRBV7-2 and J usage is TRBJ1-5; tentatively, D is TRBD1 (6 bases). Sequenced material: CD4+ T cells sorted from blood, taken at week 0. This sequence was found in a human donor with alopecia areata. The CDR3 loop reads CASSSGGWGNQPQHF. The CDR3 DNA is TGTGCCAGCAGCTCGGGGGGCTGGGGCAATCAGCCCCAGCATTTT.